The entry below gives a single TCR beta chain sequence along with its context. Some clones are missing from TCRdb's copy, which holds only in-frame ones; the method was immunoSEQ multiplex PCR. The data contain approximately 120,000 clones, about nine tenths of them singletons. This record comes from a study of control samples from healthy donors and cancer patients. The CDR3 length is 16 residues. V lost 0 bases to trimming and J lost 10 bases; unmatched junction nucleotides: 10. Germline values: CDR1 SGHRS, CDR2 YFSETQ. This sequence was found in a human donor in good health. The donor label of this sample is uncertain. Material for sequencing was blood. The chain couples TRBV5-1 to TRBJ1-6; 7 nucleotides line up with TRBD1. Here the CDR3 reads CASSLEPSDRESPLHF. The CDR3 bases are TGCGCCAGCAGCTTGGAACCTTCCGACAGGGAGTCACCCCTCCACTTT.